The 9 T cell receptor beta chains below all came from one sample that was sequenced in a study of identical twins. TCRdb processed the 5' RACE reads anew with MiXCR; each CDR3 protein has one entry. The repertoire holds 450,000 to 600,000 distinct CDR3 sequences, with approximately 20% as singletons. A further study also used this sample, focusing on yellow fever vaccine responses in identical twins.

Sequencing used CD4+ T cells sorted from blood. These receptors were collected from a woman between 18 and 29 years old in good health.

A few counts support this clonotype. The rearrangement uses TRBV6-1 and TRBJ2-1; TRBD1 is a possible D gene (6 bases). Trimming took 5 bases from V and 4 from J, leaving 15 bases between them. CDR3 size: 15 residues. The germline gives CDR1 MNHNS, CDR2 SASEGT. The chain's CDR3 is CASSLSGTLYNEQFF. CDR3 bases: TGTGCCAGCAGTCTCTCCGGGACACTTTACAATGAGCAGTTCTTC.

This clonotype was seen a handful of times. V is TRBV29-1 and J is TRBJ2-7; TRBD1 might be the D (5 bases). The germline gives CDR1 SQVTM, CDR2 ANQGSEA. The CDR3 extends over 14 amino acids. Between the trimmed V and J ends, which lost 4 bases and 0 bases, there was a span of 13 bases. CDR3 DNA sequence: TGCAGCGTTGGACAGAGCCTAAGCTCCTACGAGCAGTACTTC. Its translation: CSVGQSLSSYEQYF.

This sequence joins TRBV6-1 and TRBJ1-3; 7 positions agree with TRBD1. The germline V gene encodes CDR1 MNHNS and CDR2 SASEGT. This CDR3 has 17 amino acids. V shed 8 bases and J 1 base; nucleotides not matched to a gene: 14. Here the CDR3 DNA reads TGTGCCAGCGAAAGGGGGCAGGACCAAGCTTCTGGAAACACCATATATTTT. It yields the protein CASERGQDQASGNTIYF.

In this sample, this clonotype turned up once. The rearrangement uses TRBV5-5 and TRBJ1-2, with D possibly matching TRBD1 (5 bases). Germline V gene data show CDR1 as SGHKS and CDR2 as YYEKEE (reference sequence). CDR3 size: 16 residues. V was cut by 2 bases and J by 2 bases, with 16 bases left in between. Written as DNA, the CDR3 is TGTGCCAGCAGCTTCGACAGTCCATATCCCAACTATGGCTACACCTTC. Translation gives CASSFDSPYPNYGYTF.

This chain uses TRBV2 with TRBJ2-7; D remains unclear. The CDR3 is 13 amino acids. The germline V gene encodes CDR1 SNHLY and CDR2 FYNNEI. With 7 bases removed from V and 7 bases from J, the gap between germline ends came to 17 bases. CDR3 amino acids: CASNPLGIREQYF. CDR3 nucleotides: TGTGCCAGCAACCCCTTGGGAATACGGGAGCAGTACTTC.

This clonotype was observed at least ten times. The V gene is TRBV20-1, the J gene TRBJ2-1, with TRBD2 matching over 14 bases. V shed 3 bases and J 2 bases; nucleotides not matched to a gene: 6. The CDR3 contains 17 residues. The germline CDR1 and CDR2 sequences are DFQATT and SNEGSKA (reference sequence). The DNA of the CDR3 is TGCAGTGCTAGGGGGACTAGCGGGAGACTGGCCTACAATGAGCAGTTCTTC. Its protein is CSARGTSGRLAYNEQFF.

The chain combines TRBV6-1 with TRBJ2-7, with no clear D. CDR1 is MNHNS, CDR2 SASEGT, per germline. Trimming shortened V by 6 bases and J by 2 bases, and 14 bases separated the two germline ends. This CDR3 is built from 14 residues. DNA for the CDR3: TGTGCCAGCAGCCTGAGCTACTGGACCTACGAGCAGTACGTC. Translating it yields CASSLSYWTYEQYV.

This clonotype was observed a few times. The CDR3 DNA reads TGTGCCAGCAGTTACTCCCCGACGCCATACAATGAGCAGTTCTTC. Translated, it gives CASSYSPTPYNEQFF. V gene TRBV6-5 combines with J gene TRBJ2-1; D is undetermined. The CDR3 spans 15 residues. Per the germline V gene, CDR1 is MNHEY and CDR2 is SVGAGI. The V end lost 0 bases, the J end lost 4 bases, and 10 bases lay between the germline ends.

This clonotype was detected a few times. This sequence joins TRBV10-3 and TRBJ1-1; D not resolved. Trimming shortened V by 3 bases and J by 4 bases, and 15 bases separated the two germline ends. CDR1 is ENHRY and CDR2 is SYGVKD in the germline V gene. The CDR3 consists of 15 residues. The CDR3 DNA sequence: TGTGCCATCAGTGACCGGGGAGTTGATGCCACTGAAGCTTTCTTT. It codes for CAISDRGVDATEAFF.